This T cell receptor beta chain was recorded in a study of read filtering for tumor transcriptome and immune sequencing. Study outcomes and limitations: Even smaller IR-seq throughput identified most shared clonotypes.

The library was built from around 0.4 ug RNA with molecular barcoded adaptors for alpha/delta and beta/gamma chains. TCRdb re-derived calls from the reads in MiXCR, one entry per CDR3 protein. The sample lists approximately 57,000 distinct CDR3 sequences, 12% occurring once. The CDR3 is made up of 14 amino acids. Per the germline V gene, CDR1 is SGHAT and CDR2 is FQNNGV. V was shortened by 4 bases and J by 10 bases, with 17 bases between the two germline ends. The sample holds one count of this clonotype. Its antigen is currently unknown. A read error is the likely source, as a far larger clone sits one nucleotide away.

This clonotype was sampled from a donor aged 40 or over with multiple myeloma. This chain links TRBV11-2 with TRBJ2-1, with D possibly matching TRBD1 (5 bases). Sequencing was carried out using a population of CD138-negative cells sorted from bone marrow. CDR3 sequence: CASSYVDSSYEQFF. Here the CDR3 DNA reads TGTGCCAGCAGCTACGTTGACAGTTCCTACGAGCAGTTCTTC.